The next 27 T cell receptor beta chains were all read from a single sample in a study of CD8 T cells in Susac syndrome. The RNA, about 0.5 to 1 ug, was put through reverse transcription using random hexamers. One entry per CDR3 protein, called by TCRdb with MiXCR from the immunoSEQ multiplex PCR reads. The repertoire consists of 250,000 to 300,000 distinct CDR3 sequences, with about nine tenths occurring once and the leading ten covering around 0.18%. The sequencing sample was made of CD8+ T cells from PBMCs. The receptors here all came from a human donor with multiple sclerosis.

CDR3 nucleotide sequence: TGTGCCATCAGTGAGTCGGTAGGTGGAGAGCAGCCCCAGCATTTT. This encodes CAISESVGGEQPQHF. V is TRBV10-3 and J is TRBJ1-5; unclear D gene. Trimming pared 0 bases from V and 7 bases from J, leaving 13 bases between. This CDR3 is 15 amino acids long. In germline, CDR1 is ENHRY, CDR2 SYGVKD.

This clonotype turned up a few times. CDR3: CASSSGLAGTDTQYF. The CDR3 bases are TGTGCCAGCAGTTCAGGACTAGCGGGAACAGATACGCAGTATTTT. V usage is TRBV6-2 or TRBV6-3 and J usage is TRBJ2-3; 12 nucleotides align to TRBD2. The V and J ends lost 4 bases and 3 bases, in that order; junction bases with no gene match: 2. The CDR3 length is 15 residues. Germline V CDR1 and CDR2: MNHEY, SVGEGT.

The rearrangement links TRBV29-1 to TRBJ2-5; 10 bases align to TRBD2. CDR1 is SQVTM, CDR2 ANQGSEA, per germline. The V and J ends lost 6 bases and 0 bases, in that order; junction bases with no gene match: 7. The CDR3 sequence is 15 residues long. The CDR3 is CSVRLAGLYQETQYF. CDR3 bases: TGCAGCGTGAGACTAGCGGGCCTGTACCAAGAGACCCAGTACTTC.

V usage is TRBV6-2 or TRBV6-3 and J usage is TRBJ2-5; tentatively, D is TRBD2 (5 bases). Germline V gene data show CDR1 as MNHEY and CDR2 as SVGEGT. This CDR3 has 15 amino acids. The ends were cut back, 4 bases at V and 5 bases at J, with 17 bases in the middle. CDR3 sequence reads: CASSLRRTVGETQYF. The CDR3 DNA reads as TGTGCCAGCAGTTTACGCCGGACTGTAGGGGAGACCCAGTACTTC.

This rearrangement joins TRBV9 to TRBJ2-7; no definite D call. The V end lost 4 bases, the J end lost 3 bases, and 11 bases lay between the germline ends. The CDR3 length is 13 residues. CDR1 and CDR2 from the germline V gene are SGDLS and YYNGEE. CDR3 sequence (DNA): TGTGCCAGCAGCCCGCCCCAGAGCTACGAGCAGTACTTC. It specifies CASSPPQSYEQYF. The full variable domain, in which reference TRBV9 and TRBJ2-7 provide the parts outside the CDR3, is DSGVTQTPKHLITATGQRVTLRCSPRSGDLSVYWYQQSLDQGLQFLIQYYNGEERAKGNILERFSAQQFPDLHSELNLSSLELGDSALYFCASSPPQSYEQYFGPGTRLTVT.

V is TRBV27 and J is TRBJ2-7, with D uncertain. Germline V gene lookup returns CDR1 MNHEY and CDR2 SMNVEV (reference sequence). Trimming left V 6 bases short and J 5 bases short, with 23 bases between. The CDR3 has 16 amino acids. CDR3 nucleotides: TGTGCCAGCAGCCTACATCATCGGCCCCTCCAGGACGAGCAGTACTTC. Its protein product is CASSLHHRPLQDEQYF.

This clonotype was seen only a few times. V is TRBV20-1 and J is TRBJ1-5; the D is unclear. Germline V gene data show CDR1 as DFQATT and CDR2 as SNEGSKA (reference sequence). V shed 4 bases and J shed 2 bases, with 6 bases lying between them. The CDR3 is 12 residues long. The CDR3 here is CSAIKGNQPQHF. The CDR3, as DNA: TGCAGTGCTATTAAGGGCAATCAGCCCCAGCATTTT.

CDR3: CSVEDESGYDEQFF. In DNA form, the CDR3 reads TGCAGCGTTGAAGATGAGTCAGGGTACGATGAGCAGTTCTTC. V and J are TRBV29-1 and TRBJ2-1; possible D gene TRBD1, 5 bases. CDR3 size: 14 residues. CDR1 and CDR2 from the germline V gene are SQVTM and ANQGSEA. V was shortened by 0 bases and J by 8 bases, with 14 bases between the two germline ends.

The J gene is TRBJ2-6, the V gene TRBV19, with D hard to call. V lost 4 bases and J 2 bases, leaving 0 bases between the germline ends. The CDR3 extends over 12 amino acids. The germline V gene has CDR1 LNHDA and CDR2 SQIVND (reference sequence). The CDR3 DNA reads as TGTGCCAGTAGTACTGGGGCCAACGTCCTGACTTTC. Protein: CASSTGANVLTF.

V usage is TRBV7-2 and J usage is TRBJ2-1; 11 positions match TRBD2. The germline V gene encodes CDR1 SGHTA and CDR2 FQGNSA. The V segment lost 3 bases and the J segment 7 bases; nucleotides outside the gene matches: 5. The CDR3 is 15 amino acids. This CDR3 reads CASSFLAGGKNEQFF. The CDR3 DNA follows: TGTGCCAGCAGCTTTCTAGCGGGGGGTAAGAATGAGCAGTTCTTC.

The chain employs TRBV6-2 or TRBV6-3 and TRBJ2-7, with 10 bases fitting TRBD1. V shed 2 bases and J 4 bases; nucleotides not matched to a gene: 5. This CDR3 has 15 amino acids. Germline loops: CDR1 MNHEY, CDR2 SVGEGT. The CDR3 is CASSYPTGGLYEQYF. The CDR3 DNA sequence: TGTGCCAGCAGTTACCCGACAGGGGGCCTATACGAGCAGTACTTC.

The chain couples TRBV9 to TRBJ2-1, with 8 bases fitting TRBD1. This CDR3 is built from 15 residues. CDR1 SGDLS and CDR2 YYNGEE come from the germline V gene. The junction had 9 bases not matched to a gene; V was cut back by 2 bases and J by 8 bases. This CDR3 is CASSVGQGQHDEQFF. Here the CDR3 DNA reads TGTGCCAGCAGCGTCGGACAGGGTCAGCACGATGAGCAGTTCTTC. The full variable domain, rest sourced from reference TRBV9 and TRBJ2-1, is DSGVTQTPKHLITATGQRVTLRCSPRSGDLSVYWYQQSLDQGLQFLIQYYNGEERAKGNILERFSAQQFPDLHSELNLSSLELGDSALYFCASSVGQGQHDEQFFGPGTRLTVL.

The V gene is TRBV30, the J gene TRBJ2-7; the D is unclear. This CDR3 contains 16 residues. Germline CDR1 is GTSNPN and CDR2 is SVGIG (reference sequence). V lost 0 bases, J lost 2 bases, and 17 bases lay in between. The CDR3 here is CAWSVPPSTGAYEQYF. The CDR3 DNA reads as TGTGCCTGGAGTGTACCCCCTAGTACTGGGGCCTACGAGCAGTACTTC.

This chain uses TRBV28 with TRBJ2-3; 8 bases map to TRBD1. Germline V CDR1 and CDR2: MDHEN, SYDVKM. The CDR3 loop spans 17 amino acids. Trimming removed 5 bases from V and 2 bases from J; junction bases left unmatched: 12. CDR3 protein: CASSPLDRGKDTDTQYF. In DNA, the CDR3 is TGTGCCAGCAGTCCCCTCGACAGGGGCAAGGACACAGATACGCAGTATTTT.

This chain uses TRBV29-1 with TRBJ2-1; 11 bases are a match to TRBD2. The CDR3 is 15 residues long. Germline V gives CDR1 SQVTM, CDR2 ANQGSEA. The V segment lost 3 bases and the J segment 10 bases; nucleotides outside the gene matches: 11. CDR3 DNA sequence: TGCAGCGTTGATTTGCCCGGGACTAGCGGAGTAGAGCAGTTCTTC. This sequence encodes CSVDLPGTSGVEQFF.

This chain joins TRBV27 and TRBJ2-7; D remains ambiguous. V dropped 5 bases and J dropped 4 bases, with 18 bases sitting between them. The V gene's germline CDR1 is MNHEY and CDR2 SMNVEV (reference sequence). This CDR3 comprises 15 residues. CDR3 nucleotides: TGTGCCAGCAGTACCAACAAGGCCGGTCGTTACGAGCAGTACTTC. It specifies CASSTNKAGRYEQYF.

V is TRBV20-1 and J is TRBJ2-7; 12 bases align to TRBD1. In germline, CDR1 is DFQATT, CDR2 SNEGSKA (reference sequence). This CDR3 is built from 15 residues. Trimming cost V 2 bases and J 4 bases; bases outside gene matches: 6. The CDR3 sequence: CSARWDRGLLYEQYF. The DNA for the CDR3 is TGCAGTGCTAGATGGGACAGGGGGCTGTTGTACGAGCAGTACTTC.

This clonotype has a single count. This chain uses TRBV7-6 with TRBJ2-3; 9 bases are shared with TRBD1. CDR1 is SGHVS and CDR2 is FNYEAQ in the germline V gene. V was clipped by 0 bases and J by 4 bases; unmatched bases: 5. CDR3 length equals 16 residues. This CDR3 is CASSLAGQGGADTQYF. The DNA for the CDR3 is TGTGCCAGCAGCTTAGCGGGACAGGGAGGTGCAGATACGCAGTATTTT.

This chain joins TRBV20-1 and TRBJ2-7; a weak D match, TRBD2 (6 bases). CDR3 length: 12 residues. V was shortened by 2 bases and J by 4 bases, with 9 bases between the two germline ends. Germline V gene lookup returns CDR1 DFQATT and CDR2 SNEGSKA (reference sequence). The CDR3 DNA is TGCAGTGCTAGAAGAGGAGGGTACGAGCAGTACTTC. Its translation: CSARRGGYEQYF.

This clonotype was detected only once. The chain couples TRBV7-2 to TRBJ2-5, with TRBD1 matching over 10 bases. CDR3 length: 15 residues. Trimming at V came to 6 bases and at J to 5 bases, leaving 9 bases not matched to a gene. Germline values: CDR1 SGHTA, CDR2 FQGNSA. CDR3 coding DNA: TGTGCCAGCAGTTTGGACAGGGGGGCCCTGGAGACCCAGTACTTC. This sequence encodes CASSLDRGALETQYF.

This chain uses TRBV25-1 with TRBJ2-1, with 8 bases matching TRBD2. V lost 5 bases to trimming and J lost 6 bases; unmatched junction nucleotides: 6. The CDR3 loop spans 14 amino acids. Germline assignment: CDR1 MGHDK and CDR2 SYGVNS. This CDR3 reads CASSNGRGSNEQFF. CDR3 in DNA: TGTGCCAGCAGTAACGGGAGGGGTAGCAATGAGCAGTTCTTC.

The V call is TRBV13, the J call TRBJ2-7, with 10 bases identical to TRBD1. The CDR3 length is 12 residues. Germline lookup yields CDR1 PRHDT and CDR2 FYEKMQ (reference sequence). J was trimmed by 2 bases and V by 9 bases; bases with no gene match: 1. CDR3 in DNA: TGTGCCAGTGGGACAGGGGCCTACGAGCAGTACTTC. Translating it yields CASGTGAYEQYF.

This chain connects TRBV10-2 to TRBJ2-7; the match to TRBD1 covers 10 bases. Germline CDR1 reads WSHSY; CDR2 reads SAAADI. V trimming: 0 bases; J trimming: 3 bases; junction bases outside the gene matches: 2. CDR3 length equals 15 residues. Here the CDR3 DNA reads TGCGCCAGCAGTGAGTCGACAGGGGGCCTCTACGAGCAGTACTTC. Its translation is CASSESTGGLYEQYF.

This chain joins TRBV4-3 and TRBJ2-7, with 12 bases identical to TRBD2. CDR3 length equals 13 residues. Looked up from germline, CDR1 is LGHNA and CDR2 is YSLEER. The V segment lost 4 bases and the J segment 6 bases; nucleotides outside the gene matches: 1. CDR3 region: CASSPTSGGEQYF. The CDR3, as DNA: TGCGCCAGCAGCCCGACTAGCGGGGGCGAGCAGTACTTC.

The rearrangement joins TRBV29-1 to TRBJ1-3; D not resolved. V was clipped by 1 base and J by 0 bases, with 10 bases between them. The CDR3 has 15 residues. Per the germline V gene, CDR1 is SQVTM and CDR2 is ANQGSEA. The CDR3 spells CSVEGGSPSGNTIYF. The CDR3 DNA follows: TGCAGCGTTGAAGGGGGAAGTCCCTCTGGAAACACCATATATTTT.

This chain connects TRBV6-2 or TRBV6-3 to TRBJ2-1; tentatively, D is TRBD2 (6 bases). This CDR3 is 13 amino acids long. Trimming shortened V by 8 bases and J by 4 bases, and 12 bases separated the two germline ends. CDR1 is MNHEY, CDR2 SVGEGT, per germline. The CDR3 spells CASGGWGYNEQFF. CDR3 in DNA: TGTGCCAGCGGGGGGTGGGGATACAATGAGCAGTTCTTC.

This sequence joins TRBV18 and TRBJ2-7, with D possibly being TRBD2 (5 bases). Germline CDR1 and CDR2: KGHSH and LQKENI. V gave up 0 bases and J gave up 4 bases, with 7 bases separating them. The CDR3 runs to 13 residues. CDR3 residues: CASSPPEEYEQYF. CDR3 bases: TGTGCCAGCTCACCACCGGAGGAGTACGAGCAGTACTTC.